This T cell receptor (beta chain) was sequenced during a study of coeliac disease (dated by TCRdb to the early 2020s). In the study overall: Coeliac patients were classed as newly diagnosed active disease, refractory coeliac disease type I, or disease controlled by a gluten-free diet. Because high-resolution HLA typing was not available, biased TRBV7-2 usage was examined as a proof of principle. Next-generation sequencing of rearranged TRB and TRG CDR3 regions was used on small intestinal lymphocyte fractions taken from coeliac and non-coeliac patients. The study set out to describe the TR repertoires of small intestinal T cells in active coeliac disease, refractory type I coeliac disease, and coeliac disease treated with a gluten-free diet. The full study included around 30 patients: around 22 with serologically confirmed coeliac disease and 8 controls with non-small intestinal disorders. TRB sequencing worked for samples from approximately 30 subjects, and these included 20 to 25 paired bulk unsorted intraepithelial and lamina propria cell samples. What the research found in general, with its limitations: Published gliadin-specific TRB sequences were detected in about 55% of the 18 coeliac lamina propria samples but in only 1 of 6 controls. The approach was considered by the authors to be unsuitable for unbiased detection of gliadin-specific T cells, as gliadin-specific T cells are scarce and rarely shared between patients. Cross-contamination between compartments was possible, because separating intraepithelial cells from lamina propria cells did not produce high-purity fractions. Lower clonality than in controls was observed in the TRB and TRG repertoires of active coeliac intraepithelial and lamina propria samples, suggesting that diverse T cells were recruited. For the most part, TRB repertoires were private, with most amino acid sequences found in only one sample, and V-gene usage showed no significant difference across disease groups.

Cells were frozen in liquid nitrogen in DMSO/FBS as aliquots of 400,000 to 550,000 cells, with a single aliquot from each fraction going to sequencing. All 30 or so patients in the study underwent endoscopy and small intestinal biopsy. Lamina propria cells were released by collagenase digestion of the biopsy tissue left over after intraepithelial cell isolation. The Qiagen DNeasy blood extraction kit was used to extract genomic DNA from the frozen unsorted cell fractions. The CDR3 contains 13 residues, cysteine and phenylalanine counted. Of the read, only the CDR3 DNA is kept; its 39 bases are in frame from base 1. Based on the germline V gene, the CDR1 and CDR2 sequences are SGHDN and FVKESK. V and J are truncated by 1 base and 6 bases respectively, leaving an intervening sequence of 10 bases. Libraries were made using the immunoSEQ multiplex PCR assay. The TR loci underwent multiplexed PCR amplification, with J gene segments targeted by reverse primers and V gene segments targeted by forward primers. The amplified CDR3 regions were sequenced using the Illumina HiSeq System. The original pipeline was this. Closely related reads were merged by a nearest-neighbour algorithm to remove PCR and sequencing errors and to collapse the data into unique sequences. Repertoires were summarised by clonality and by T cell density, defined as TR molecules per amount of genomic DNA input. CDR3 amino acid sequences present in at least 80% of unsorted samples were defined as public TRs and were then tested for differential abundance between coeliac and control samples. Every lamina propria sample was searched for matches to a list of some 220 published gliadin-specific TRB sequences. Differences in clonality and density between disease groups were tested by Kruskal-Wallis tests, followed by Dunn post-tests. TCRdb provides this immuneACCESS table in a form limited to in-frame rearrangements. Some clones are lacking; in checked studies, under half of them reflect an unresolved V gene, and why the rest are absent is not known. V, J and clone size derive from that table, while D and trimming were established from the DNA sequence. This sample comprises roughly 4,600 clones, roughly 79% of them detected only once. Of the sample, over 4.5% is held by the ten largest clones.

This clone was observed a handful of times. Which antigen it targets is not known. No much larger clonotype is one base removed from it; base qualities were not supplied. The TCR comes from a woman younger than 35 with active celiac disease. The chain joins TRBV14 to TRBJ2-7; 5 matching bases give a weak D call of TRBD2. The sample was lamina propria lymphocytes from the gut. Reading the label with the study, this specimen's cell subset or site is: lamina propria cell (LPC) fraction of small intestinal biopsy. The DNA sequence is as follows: TGTGCCAGCAGCCAAGTCCTAGAGGGCGAGCAGTACTTC. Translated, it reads CASSQVLEGEQYF.